This T cell receptor (beta chain) appears in the sequencing data of a study of radiotherapy plus CTLA-4 blockade in lung cancer. Study information: Objective responses emerged in about 20% of patients, and around 29% attained disease control. Study outcomes and limitations: Alongside interferon-beta, early blood T cell clone dynamics were reportedly the best predictor of response.

Assay used: immunoSEQ multiplex PCR; TCRdb lists only in-frame clones, some missing. This table holds around 82,000 clones, around 79% found once. Those with chemo-refractory metastatic non-small-cell lung cancer were treated with focal radiation combined with CTLA-4 blockade using ipilimumab. Note on this clone: The antigen remains undetermined.

The CDR3 spans 12 residues. Trimming took 4 bases from V and 8 from J, leaving 10 bases between them. The V gene's germline CDR1 is SGDLS and CDR2 YYNGEE. The input for sequencing was peripheral blood, taken from a patient treated with radiotherapy plus ipilimumab. The sequence derives from a human donor with non-small cell lung cancer whose response to radiotherapy plus ipilimumab could not be evaluated. Some clones in this sample may be carry-over from other donors' samples. The chain employs TRBV9 and TRBJ2-1; D gene uncertain. The CDR3 nucleotides read TGTGCCAGCAGCTCGAGCGTAGATGAGCAGTTCTTC. Translated, it gives CASSSSVDEQFF. The whole variable domain, remainder taken from reference TRBV9 and TRBJ2-1, is DSGVTQTPKHLITATGQRVTLRCSPRSGDLSVYWYQQSLDQGLQFLIQYYNGEERAKGNILERFSAQQFPDLHSELNLSSLELGDSALYFCASSSSVDEQFFGPGTRLTVL.